This T cell receptor (beta chain) was found in a study of cytomegalovirus exposure and HLA in healthy donors. Study information: HLA-typed donors were the source of approximately 85 million unique TCRs, which an early data release held. Overall study results and limits: Earlier analysis yielded a pattern in which most TCR beta V segments were productive about 90% or about 30% of the time.

Trimming removed 5 bases at V and 1 base at J, with 12 bases between. The CDR3 is made up of 14 amino acids. The germline V gene has CDR1 MNHEY and CDR2 SMNVEV (reference sequence). This clone was observed a few times. The antigen remains undetermined. The PCR contained 60 Vbeta and 13 Jbeta primers. The protocol was immunoSEQ multiplex PCR, while the TCRdb copy is restricted to in-frame clones and leaves out a portion. The sample lists over 100,000 clones; approximately 80% were seen once. The chain joins TRBV27 to TRBJ2-7, with a tentative D call TRBD1 (6 bases). The source material was PBMCs. The receptor comes from a woman aged 18-29 years in good health and CMV-seropositive. CDR3 DNA sequence: TGTGCCAGCAGTGGATCAGACAGGTCCTACGAGCAGTACTTC. It is translated as CASSGSDRSYEQYF.